These 14 T cell receptor beta chains came from one sample sequenced in a study of tumor-infiltrating lymphocytes in primary liver carcinoma. For blood RNA, unsorted whole blood served as the source, and germline DNA was extracted too. Starting material of about 480 ng total RNA yielded TCR beta cDNA via a constant-region primer. TCR beta libraries came from three nested multiplex PCR rounds using slightly modified ARM-PCR. The study ran its first two PCR rounds for roughly 11 cycles each, using TRBV1-TRBV30 forward primers and a C-beta reverse primer. TCRdb redid the calling of the multiplex PCR reads with MiXCR, one entry per CDR3 protein. The sample shows some 190,000 distinct CDR3 sequences, around 60% of them seen only once. Sequencing was carried out using peripheral blood. The origin of the receptors is a man aged 40-50 years with primary liver carcinoma and hepatitis B virus infection.

This chain joins TRBV10-3 and TRBJ2-1; 10 bases align to TRBD2. The CDR3 consists of 17 residues. Trimming cost V 2 bases and J 7 bases; bases outside gene matches: 11. CDR1 ENHRY and CDR2 SYGVKD come from the germline V gene. CDR3 sequence (DNA): TGTGCCATCAGTGAGAGGGTTGGGGCTAGCGGGAGTAATGAGCAGTTCTTC. It translates to CAISERVGASGSNEQFF.

A word on this clonotype: The germline gene is not matched at one end of the junction; a read error may be the cause. The rearrangement uses TRBV6-1 and TRBJ1-5; 9 bases agree with TRBD1. The germline CDR1 and CDR2 sequences are MNHNS and SASEGT. The CDR3 runs 15 residues. CDR3 residues: CASGEEGQGGQSQHF. The CDR3 DNA is TGTGCCAGCGGCGAAGAGGGACAGGGAGGTCAGTCCCAGCATTTT.

As regards this clonotype: One end of the junction is discordant with germline, which a read error may explain. The gene calls are TRBV6-5 and TRBJ2-5; TRBD1 might be the D (5 bases). The CDR3 sequence is 15 residues long. From germline, CDR1 is MNHEY and CDR2 SVGAGI. The CDR3 region has the DNA TGTGCCAGCAGATACTCTTTTCGGCAGGGAGAGACCCAGTACTTC. Protein product: CASRYSFRQGETQYF.

This clonotype was detected only a few times. This CDR3 is CASSPWTGGKNNEQFF. DNA of the CDR3: TGTGCCAGCAGCCCCTGGACAGGGGGCAAGAACAATGAGCAGTTCTTC. The chain links TRBV28 to TRBJ2-1, with 11 positions matching TRBD1. The length of the CDR3 is 16 residues. The V gene end was trimmed by 6 bases and the J gene end by 5 bases; junction bases not matched to a gene: 9. The germline CDR1 and CDR2 sequences are MDHEN and SYDVKM.

This clonotype occurred a few times. The V gene is TRBV4-2, the J gene TRBJ2-7; 10 bases are a match to TRBD2. Germline V lookup: CDR1 LGHNA, CDR2 YNFKEQ. The CDR3 contains 19 residues. After removal of 0 bases from V and 1 base from J, the junction contained 12 bases not matched to a gene. In DNA, the CDR3 is TGTGCCAGCAGCCAAGAAGGGCTAGCGGGAGAGTTCGGGTCCTACGAGCAGTACTTC. Amino acid sequence: CASSQEGLAGEFGSYEQYF.

Note on this clonotype: This clone may be a read error of a much larger clone one base away. The CDR3 reads CASSSGLAGADTQYF. The DNA for the CDR3 is TGTGCCAGCAGTTCGGGACTAGCGGGCGCAGATACGCAGTATTTT. The J gene is TRBJ2-3, the V gene TRBV12-3 or TRBV12-4; the match to TRBD2 covers 12 bases. V lost 4 bases and J lost 4; bases outside the gene matches: 3. The CDR3 extends over 15 amino acids.

V usage is TRBV21-1 and J usage is TRBJ2-2; the DNA was not compared with TRBD2, the D call given in the table. TRBV21-1 is a documented pseudogene. The CDR3 spans 18 residues. Here the CDR3 DNA reads TGTGCCAGCAGCAAACAAGGCGACGGGCCCGGTCCCACCGGGGAGCTGTTTTTT. Translated, it gives CASSKQGDGPGPTGELFF.

This clonotype was seen at least ten times. The chain is built from TRBV11-2 and TRBJ2-3, with D hard to call. V dropped 2 bases and J dropped 4 bases, with 7 bases sitting between them. CDR1 is SGHAT and CDR2 is FQNNGV in the germline V gene. There are 13 residues in the CDR3. The CDR3 loop is CASSLLFPDTQYF. In nucleotides, the CDR3 is TGTGCCAGCAGCTTACTGTTCCCAGATACGCAGTATTTT.

Only a few counts were recorded for this clonotype. This chain connects TRBV6-2 or TRBV6-3 to TRBJ2-1, with D maybe TRBD2 (5 bases). V dropped 1 base and J dropped 5 bases, with 12 bases sitting between them. The CDR3 has 15 amino acids. CDR1 MNHEY and CDR2 SVGEGT come from the germline V gene. The CDR3 bases are TGTGCCAGCAGTTACTTACGGGGTGACCACAATGAGCAGTTCTTC. Its protein is CASSYLRGDHNEQFF.

As concerns this clonotype: The junction shows a germline mismatch at one end, possibly a read error. V gene TRBV6-2 or TRBV6-3 combines with J gene TRBJ2-7; D is unclear. Germline-derived CDR1 and CDR2 are MNHEY and SVGEGT. There are 14 residues in the CDR3. Here the CDR3 DNA reads TGTGTCAGCAGACGACTGACGGGCCGGCGCGAGCAGTACTTC. It encodes CVSRRLTGRREQYF.

This chain joins TRBV12-3 or TRBV12-4 and TRBJ2-3; 7 bases match TRBD2. The J segment lost 5 bases and the V segment lost 5 bases, leaving 16 bases of the junction unmatched. The CDR3 is 17 amino acids. CDR3 amino acids: CASSARLVGERGDTQYF. In DNA form, the CDR3 reads TGTGCCAGCAGTGCCCGACTAGTGGGAGAGCGGGGAGATACGCAGTATTTT.

The chain joins TRBV4-1 to TRBJ2-1, with D maybe TRBD2 (6 bases). V lost 0 bases and J lost 2, with 14 bases in between. In germline, CDR1 is MGHRA, CDR2 YSYEKL. The CDR3 runs to 17 residues. As DNA, the CDR3 is TGCGCCAGCAGCCAAGATGAGGCCGGGACTCCCTACAATGAGCAGTTCTTC. As protein: CASSQDEAGTPYNEQFF.

The chain couples TRBV29-1 to TRBJ2-3, with TRBD1 matching over 7 bases. There are 14 residues in the CDR3. Germline loops: CDR1 SQVTM, CDR2 ANQGSEA. With 6 bases clipped from V and 6 bases from J, the junction kept 12 bases outside the gene matches. The DNA of the CDR3 is TGCAGCGTCTCCCCGGGACAGCTCACTGATACGCAGTATTTT. Translated, it gives CSVSPGQLTDTQYF.

This clonotype has a single count. The chain joins TRBV10-3 to TRBJ2-2; the match to TRBD1 covers 12 bases. Trimming removed 6 bases from V and 4 bases from J; junction bases left unmatched: 6. The CDR3 extends over 16 amino acids. Germline V gene sequence: CDR1 ENHRY, CDR2 SYGVKD. CDR3 sequence (DNA): TGTGCCATCAGAAGCCGGGACAGGGGGCTCACCGGGGAGCTGTTTTTT. This gives the protein CAIRSRDRGLTGELFF.